These 29 T cell receptor beta chains were sequenced from one sample in a study of shared clonotypes between healthy human individuals (dated by TCRdb to about 2020). Libraries were made using the immunoSEQ multiplex PCR assay. TCRdb holds this immuneACCESS table with in-frame rearrangements only. Some clones are missing; in checked studies, unresolved V genes explain under half, and the rest has no known cause. Within this sample are some 500,000 clones, with roughly 78% of them counted one time only. The ten largest make up over 9.5% of the sample. What was sequenced was PBMCs. The receptors here all came from a woman in her forties in good health. Some clones in this sample may be carry-over from other donors' samples.

This chain links TRBV19 with TRBJ1-1; D is unclear. Per germline, CDR1 LNHDA and CDR2 SQIVND (reference sequence). The CDR3 loop spans 13 amino acids. Trimming removed 6 bases at V and 1 base at J, with 9 bases between. The CDR3 sequence is CASSWLRNTEAFF. For the CDR3, the DNA is TGTGCCAGTAGCTGGTTACGGAACACTGAAGCTTTCTTT.

J is TRBJ2-3 and V is TRBV5-1, with 11 bases identical to TRBD2. Per germline, CDR1 SGHRS and CDR2 YFSETQ. This CDR3 comprises 15 residues. V gave up 7 bases and J gave up 6 bases; unmatched junction bases: 10. CDR3 protein: CASAPLAGGRDTQYF. CDR3 nucleotide sequence: TGCGCCAGCGCACCCTTAGCGGGAGGGCGCGATACGCAGTATTTT. Full variable domain (rest looked up from reference TRBV5-1 and TRBJ2-3): KAGVTQTPRYLIKTRGQQVTLSCSPISGHRSVSWYQQTPGQGLQFLFEYFSETQRNKGNFPGRFSGRQFSNSRSEMNVSTLELGDSALYLCASAPLAGGRDTQYFGPGTRLTVL.

This clone has only a few counts. This chain links TRBV11-2 with TRBJ2-2, with D possibly TRBD2 on 7 matching bases. V lost 4 bases and J lost 6, with 12 bases in between. CDR1 is SGHAT and CDR2 is FQNNGV in the germline V gene. The CDR3 has 14 amino acids. The CDR3 DNA follows: TGTGCCAGCAGCTCCCAAGGGGGGGCCGGGGAGCTGTTTTTT. Protein: CASSSQGGAGELFF. Together with reference TRBV11-2 and TRBJ2-2, the CDR3 gives the full variable domain: EAGVAQSPRYKIIEKRQSVAFWCNPISGHATLYWYQQILGQGPKLLIQFQNNGVVDDSQLPKDRFSAERLKGVDSTLKIQPAKLEDSAVYLCASSSQGGAGELFFGEGSRLTVL.

This chain connects TRBV21-1 to TRBJ2-1; the table gives TRBD1 as D, unverified against the DNA. TRBV21-1 is a pseudogene. This CDR3 contains 14 residues. CDR3 coding DNA: TGTGCCAGCATCCATGGGACAGGGCGAAATGAGCAGTTCTTC. This codes for CASIHGTGRNEQFF.

V gene TRBV27 combines with J gene TRBJ1-1; D not certain. Deletions cut 3 bases from V and 3 bases from J, with 11 bases between. CDR1 and CDR2 (germline): MNHEY, SMNVEV (reference sequence). CDR3 size: 14 residues. The CDR3 nucleotides read TGTGCCAGCAGTTTCGACTGGGGAGACACTGAAGCTTTCTTT. Amino acids: CASSFDWGDTEAFF.

This clone showed up just once. The chain employs TRBV6-5 and TRBJ1-1; the D is unclear. Trimming removed 0 bases from V and 6 bases from J, with 11 bases in between. CDR1 and CDR2 (germline): MNHEY, SVGAGI. This CDR3 has 14 residues. The CDR3 here is CASSYSIGLAEAFF. The DNA of the CDR3 is TGTGCCAGCAGTTACTCGATCGGGTTGGCTGAAGCTTTCTTT.

J is TRBJ2-3 and V is TRBV29-1; 12 bases fit TRBD2. Trimming removed 2 bases from V and 6 bases from J; junction bases left unmatched: 12. This CDR3 comprises 17 residues. The germline CDR1 and CDR2 sequences are SQVTM and ANQGSEA. CDR3 sequence: CSVENPLAGGGADTQYF. Written as DNA, the CDR3 is TGCAGCGTTGAAAACCCCCTAGCGGGAGGGGGGGCGGATACGCAGTATTTT.

This chain links TRBV4-2 with TRBJ2-7, with TRBD2 as a possible D gene (5 bases). This CDR3 has 16 residues. Germline-derived CDR1 and CDR2 are LGHNA and YNFKEQ. Between the trimmed V and J ends, which lost 3 bases and 0 bases, there was a span of 15 bases. CDR3 DNA: TGTGCCAGCAGCCACGCTAGCCGTTCCAGCTCCTACGAGCAGTACTTC. This translates into CASSHASRSSSYEQYF.

This chain connects TRBV19 to TRBJ1-5, with 7 bases matching TRBD1. The length of the CDR3 is 16 residues. V lost 1 base to trimming and J lost 3 bases; unmatched junction nucleotides: 6. Germline-derived CDR1 and CDR2 are LNHDA and SQIVND (reference sequence). The CDR3 loop is CASSIATGQINQPQHF. The CDR3 DNA is TGTGCCAGTAGTATAGCAACGGGACAGATCAATCAGCCCCAGCATTTT.

This CDR3 is CASSPSGDGQPQHF. The CDR3, as DNA: TGTGCCAGCTCACCTTCAGGAGACGGTCAGCCCCAGCATTTT. This chain joins TRBV18 and TRBJ1-5; no clear D. In germline, CDR1 is KGHSH, CDR2 LQKENI. The CDR3 spans 14 residues. Trimming took 3 bases from V and 6 from J, leaving 12 bases between them.

This sequence joins TRBV6-6 and TRBJ2-3; 13 positions agree with TRBD2. This CDR3 is built from 15 residues. CDR1 is MNHNY and CDR2 is SVGAGI in the germline V gene (reference sequence). The junction had 5 bases not matched to a gene; V was cut back by 5 bases and J by 6 bases. For the CDR3, the DNA is TGTGCCAGCAGTACTAGCGGGAGGGATTGGGATACGCAGTATTTT. Its protein product is CASSTSGRDWDTQYF.

The chain uses TRBV7-3 and TRBJ2-3; 11 bases are a match to TRBD2. This CDR3 is built from 15 residues. With 5 bases clipped from V and 7 bases from J, the junction kept 8 bases outside the gene matches. Germline CDR1 SGHTA, CDR2 FQGTGA. CDR3 coding DNA: TGTGCCAGCAGCCGCGAGACTAGCGGGGCAAATACGCAGTATTTT. This sequence encodes CASSRETSGANTQYF.

V gene TRBV2 combines with J gene TRBJ2-2; TRBD1 aligns across 10 bases. The length of the CDR3 is 14 residues. Trimming at V came to 6 bases and at J to 7 bases, leaving 5 bases not matched to a gene. Germline V gene sequence: CDR1 SNHLY, CDR2 FYNNEI. The CDR3 region is CASSPGQGYGELFF. CDR3 in DNA: TGTGCCAGCAGCCCGGGACAGGGGTACGGGGAGCTGTTTTTT.

This clone appeared once. J is TRBJ2-7 and V is TRBV9, with TRBD2 matching over 9 bases. V was pared by 0 bases and J by 6 bases, with 7 bases of the junction left unmatched. The CDR3 extends over 15 amino acids. Germline V gene data show CDR1 as SGDLS and CDR2 as YYNGEE. The CDR3 region is CASSVVGEAGGEQYF. The CDR3 nucleotides are TGTGCCAGCAGCGTAGTAGGCGAAGCGGGAGGCGAGCAGTACTTC. Looking up the rest from reference TRBV9 and TRBJ2-7 gives the full variable domain: DSGVTQTPKHLITATGQRVTLRCSPRSGDLSVYWYQQSLDQGLQFLIQYYNGEERAKGNILERFSAQQFPDLHSELNLSSLELGDSALYFCASSVVGEAGGEQYFGPGTRLTVT.

This clone was seen only once. The gene calls are TRBV19 and TRBJ2-2, with D possibly being TRBD2 (6 bases). V was clipped by 6 bases and J by 5 bases, with 13 bases between them. The CDR3 consists of 14 residues. Germline-derived CDR1 and CDR2 are LNHDA and SQIVND (reference sequence). Written as DNA, the CDR3 is TGTGCCAGTAGCCCTCGTCGGGGGACCGGGGAGCTGTTTTTT. It encodes CASSPRRGTGELFF.

The chain is built from TRBV6-1 and TRBJ2-1; 7 nucleotides line up with TRBD2. In germline, CDR1 is MNHNS, CDR2 SASEGT. The CDR3 spans 14 residues. J lost 4 bases, V lost 7 bases, and 7 bases had no gene match. CDR3 sequence reads: CASTPSGNYNEQFF. CDR3 nucleotide sequence: TGTGCCAGCACACCCAGCGGGAATTACAATGAGCAGTTCTTC.

This clone was observed a single time. An end of the junction does not agree with germline; a read error may underlie this. The J gene is TRBJ2-2, the V gene TRBV7-7, with D perhaps TRBD2 (6 bases). CDR3 length: 16 residues. From germline, CDR1 is SSHAT and CDR2 FNYEAQ (reference sequence). The CDR3 reads CASTPAGQGGTGELFF. CDR3 DNA sequence: TGTGCTAGCACCCCGGCGGGGCAGGGCGGCACCGGGGAGCTGTTTTTT.

The gene calls are TRBV18 and TRBJ2-3, with D unclear. Trimming took 5 bases from V and 0 from J, leaving 12 bases between them. This CDR3 contains 15 residues. Germline V gene data show CDR1 as KGHSH and CDR2 as LQKENI. The CDR3 loop reads CASSTRAVSTDTQYF. CDR3 sequence (DNA): TGTGCCAGCTCAACCCGGGCAGTTAGCACAGATACGCAGTATTTT.

V gene TRBV21-1 combines with J gene TRBJ2-7; whether TRBD2, the table's D call, matches the DNA was not checked. TRBV21-1 is given as a pseudogene. The CDR3 is 16 residues long. The CDR3 DNA is TGTGCCAGCAGCTCCTCGCAGGGACTAGCGGGAGGCGAGCAGTACTTC. This translates into CASSSSQGLAGGEQYF.

In its sample, this clone was seen once. This rearrangement joins TRBV30 to TRBJ2-7; no clear D. This CDR3 region has 12 residues. The germline V gene encodes CDR1 GTSNPN and CDR2 SVGIG (reference sequence). The V and J ends lost 2 bases and 6 bases respectively, with 11 bases between them. CDR3 coding DNA: TGTGCCTGGAGTTCCACCAAGGGCGAGCAGTACTTC. Translation gives CAWSSTKGEQYF.

This sequence joins TRBV6-1 and TRBJ1-1, with unresolved D. Between the trimmed V and J ends, which lost 4 bases and 5 bases, there was a span of 11 bases. CDR3 size: 13 residues. In germline, CDR1 is MNHNS, CDR2 SASEGT. The CDR3 spells CASSAALRTEAFF. The DNA of the CDR3 is TGTGCCAGCAGTGCGGCCTTGAGAACTGAAGCTTTCTTT.

The DNA of the CDR3 is TGTGCCATCACCGCGGACAGAATGAACACTGAAGCTTTCTTT. This gives the protein CAITADRMNTEAFF. This chain uses TRBV10-3 with TRBJ1-1; D perhaps matches TRBD1 (6 bases). This CDR3 region has 14 residues. Between the trimmed V and J ends, which lost 7 bases and 0 bases, there was a span of 12 bases. CDR1 and CDR2 from the germline V gene are ENHRY and SYGVKD.

The chain carries TRBV19 and TRBJ1-1; D remains unclear. V was cut by 2 bases and J by 0 bases, with 10 bases left in between. This CDR3 is 15 amino acids long. Germline lookup yields CDR1 LNHDA and CDR2 SQIVND (reference sequence). CDR3 sequence (DNA): TGTGCCAGTAGTATATTCCCGGATCTGAACACTGAAGCTTTCTTT. Translation gives CASSIFPDLNTEAFF. Looking up the rest from reference TRBV19 and TRBJ1-1 gives the full variable domain: DGGITQSPKYLFRKEGQNVTLSCEQNLNHDAMYWYRQDPGQGLRLIYYSQIVNDFQKGDIAEGYSVSREKKESFPLTVTSAQKNPTAFYLCASSIFPDLNTEAFFGQGTRLTVV.

The chain carries TRBV5-6 and TRBJ2-1, with 7 bases fitting TRBD2. In germline, CDR1 is SGHDT, CDR2 YYEEEE. V dropped 1 base and J dropped 4; count of bases not matched to a gene: 8. The CDR3 has 16 residues. In DNA, the CDR3 is TGTGCCAGCAGCTTGTTCAGTGGGCGGGAGTACAATGAGCAGTTCTTC. Protein: CASSLFSGREYNEQFF.

The chain couples TRBV5-1 to TRBJ2-2, with 7 nucleotides matching TRBD2. Looked up from germline, CDR1 is SGHRS and CDR2 is YFSETQ. The CDR3 has 15 amino acids. The ends lost 6 bases at V and 5 bases at J; junction bases unmatched: 10. DNA for the CDR3: TGCGCCAGCACCACAGCGGGGAGGGAGACCGGGGAGCTGTTTTTT. It yields the protein CASTTAGRETGELFF.

The chain is built from TRBV5-1 and TRBJ1-1; unclear D gene. V dropped 4 bases and J dropped 5 bases, with 15 bases sitting between them. Germline assignment: CDR1 SGHRS and CDR2 YFSETQ. There are 14 residues in the CDR3. The CDR3 reads CASSPDGDWTEAFF. CDR3 coding DNA: TGCGCCAGCAGCCCCGACGGGGATTGGACTGAAGCTTTCTTT. The full variable domain, completed using reference TRBV5-1 and TRBJ1-1, is KAGVTQTPRYLIKTRGQQVTLSCSPISGHRSVSWYQQTPGQGLQFLFEYFSETQRNKGNFPGRFSGRQFSNSRSEMNVSTLELGDSALYLCASSPDGDWTEAFFGQGTRLTVV.

V and J are TRBV7-3 and TRBJ2-2, with D maybe TRBD1 (6 bases). The germline V and J ends were trimmed by 5 bases and 3 bases, with 13 bases remaining between them. This CDR3 is 15 amino acids long. CDR1 and CDR2 (germline): SGHTA, FQGTGA. The CDR3 sequence is CASSPWTADTGELFF. The CDR3 coding sequence is TGTGCCAGCAGCCCTTGGACAGCCGACACCGGGGAGCTGTTTTTT.

The chain couples TRBV7-2 to TRBJ2-7; D not resolved. The CDR3 extends over 14 amino acids. Looked up from germline, CDR1 is SGHTA and CDR2 is FQGNSA. V gave up 2 bases and J gave up 3 bases, with 11 bases separating them. The CDR3 reads CASSLIGANYEQYF. In nucleotides, the CDR3 is TGTGCCAGCAGCTTAATTGGCGCGAACTACGAGCAGTACTTC. Variable domain in full (rest from reference TRBV7-2 and TRBJ2-7): GAGVSQSPSNKVTEKGKDVELRCDPISGHTALYWYRQSLGQGLEFLIYFQGNSAPDKSGLPSDRFSAERTGGSVSTLTIQRTQQEDSAVYLCASSLIGANYEQYFGPGTRLTVT.

This chain connects TRBV6-5 to TRBJ2-1, with 14 bases matching TRBD2. CDR1 and CDR2 from the germline V gene are MNHEY and SVGAGI. This CDR3 has 12 amino acids. The V segment lost 5 bases and the J segment 12 bases; nucleotides outside the gene matches: 0. Here the CDR3 DNA reads TGTGCCAGCAGTGGACTAGCGGGAGGGCAGTTCTTC. This codes for CASSGLAGGQFF.